A selection of T cell receptor beta chains follows, all from one sample in a study of T cells in Graves' hyperthyroidism and ophthalmopathy. A single record per CDR3 protein comes from TCRdb applying MiXCR to the multiplex PCR reads. The data hold 550,000 to 600,000 distinct CDR3 sequences, with 13% to 15% observed a single time. What was sequenced was blood. Source of these receptors: a woman under 30 with Graves' ophthalmopathy. Both conserved end residues are part of each CDR3. D genes are given only for firm matches. Rows may omit the clone size; those that give it use once, few, many or a size class.

clone size	J gene	V gene	D gene	CDR3 protein	CDR3 DNA
many	TRBJ2-7	TRBV7-8	-	CASSHRAGARRSYEQYF	TGTGCCAGCAGCCACCGGGCCGGGGCTCGAAGATCCTACGAGCAGTACTTC
many	TRBJ2-3	TRBV12-3/TRBV12-4	-	CASSASDKSTDTQYF	TGTGCCAGCAGTGCCTCGGATAAGAGCACAGATACGCAGTATTTT
few	TRBJ2-7	TRBV29-1	-	CSVLIPGHIYEQYF	TGCAGCGTTCTAATTCCGGGACACATCTACGAGCAGTACTTC
few	TRBJ2-7	TRBV5-1	TRBD2	CASSLNAASGSIYEQYF	TGCGCCAGCAGCTTGAACGCCGCTAGCGGGAGTATCTACGAGCAGTACTTC
-	TRBJ2-3	TRBV27	TRBD1	CASSLARGKGTDTQYF	TGTGCCAGCAGTCTCGCCAGGGGGAAGGGCACAGATACGCAGTATTTT
many	TRBJ2-7	TRBV12-3/TRBV12-4	TRBD2	CASSRLAGFYEQYF	TGTGCCAGCAGTCGACTAGCGGGATTCTACGAGCAGTACTTC
few	TRBJ2-5	TRBV27	-	CASSLTGPVVRTQYF	TGTGCCAGCAGTTTAACAGGTCCGGTCGTAAGGACCCAGTACTTC
many	TRBJ2-7	TRBV20-1	-	CSARGPLDRYEQYF	TGCAGTGCCCGAGGACCACTGGATCGCTACGAGCAGTACTTC
many	TRBJ1-2	TRBV15	-	CATSANTEGYGYTF	TGTGCCACCAGCGCCAACACCGAAGGCTATGGCTACACCTTC
many	TRBJ2-3	TRBV6-1	-	CASSHQRDTQYF	TGTGCCAGCAGTCATCAACGAGATACGCAGTATTTT
many	TRBJ2-1	TRBV20-1	TRBD1	CSARPSGTGFYNEQFF	TGCAGTGCTAGACCCTCCGGGACAGGGTTTTACAATGAGCAGTTCTTC